Sequencing of this TCR beta chain was carried out in a study of tumor and adjacent non-tumor tissue in lung cancer. Deletions cut 8 bases from V and 11 bases from J, with 18 bases between. Looked up from germline, CDR1 is SGHAT and CDR2 is FQNNGV. The CDR3 loop spans 12 amino acids. Three rounds of nested PCR, following a modified ARM-PCR protocol, produced the TCRbeta library. TCRdb re-called the multiplex PCR reads with MiXCR, one entry per CDR3 protein. The sample has about 93,000 distinct CDR3 sequences, 61% seen once. This sample's RNA came from whole unsorted tissue. This chain links TRBV11-2 with TRBJ1-1; possibly TRBD1 for D (6 bases). Sequencing used lung tumor tissue. The TCR sequence derives from a man between 65 and 85 years old with non-small cell lung cancer. The CDR3 loop is CASALRAGEAFF. CDR3 coding DNA: TGTGCCAGCGCCCTGAGGGCAGGGGAGGCTTTCTTT.